One TCR beta chain is described in this entry. As processed by the authors: Estimation of nucleated cell counts was performed using reference gene primer amplification. Sequencing was performed with immunoSEQ multiplex PCR; in TCRdb, only in-frame clones are kept and a portion is missing. D and trimming come from the DNA, and the V and J calls and clone size come from that table. This table holds about 210,000 clones, 84% found once. The CDR3 totals 14 residues. Between the trimmed V and J ends, which lost 1 base and 4 bases, there was a span of 10 bases. The germline gives CDR1 MNHEY, CDR2 SVGEGT. This sample is drawn from a study of blood T cell repertoires in COVID-19. Study background: The United States, Italy and Spain were the sources of the acute and convalescent COVID-19 samples. T cells, B-cell-depleted T cells, or PBMCs supplied cDNA or gDNA.

The sequence derives from a woman between 50 and 59 years old with active or convalescent COVID-19. Sequencing was carried out using peripheral blood. The V gene is TRBV6-2 or TRBV6-3, the J gene TRBJ1-2; perhaps TRBD1 as D (5 bases). The CDR3 DNA reads as TGTGCCAGCAGTTACTTGGGGCAATCCTATGGCTACACCTTC. Translated, it gives CASSYLGQSYGYTF.